The 17 T cell receptor beta chains in this list originate from one sample, sequenced in a study of blood T cell repertoires in COVID-19. Data came from immunoSEQ multiplex PCR; TCRdb stores just in-frame clones and leaves some out. The profile covers over 250,000 clones, with 80% to 90% appearing a single time and over 9% taken by the ten largest. Sequencing input: peripheral blood. The receptors were gathered from a woman in her forties or fifties who had recovered from COVID-19.

This clone was found once. The chain couples TRBV5-1 to TRBJ1-4; D not certain. Germline values: CDR1 SGHRS, CDR2 YFSETQ. The CDR3 contains 14 residues. The ends were cut back, 4 bases at V and 4 bases at J, with 11 bases in the middle. The CDR3 DNA is TGCGCCAGCAGCCCATACGGTGGTAATGAAAAACTGTTTTTT. Its translation: CASSPYGGNEKLFF. The variable domain in full, completed from reference TRBV5-1 and TRBJ1-4, reads KAGVTQTPRYLIKTRGQQVTLSCSPISGHRSVSWYQQTPGQGLQFLFEYFSETQRNKGNFPGRFSGRQFSNSRSEMNVSTLELGDSALYLCASSPYGGNEKLFFGSGTQLSVL.

The rearrangement links TRBV24-1 to TRBJ2-7, with a tentative D call TRBD1 (5 bases). The CDR3 is 14 amino acids. Germline CDR1 KGHDR, CDR2 SFDVKD. V lost 4 bases, J lost 0 bases, and 9 bases lay in between. The CDR3 loop is CATSDWTNSYEQYF. The CDR3 DNA reads as TGTGCCACCAGTGACTGGACAAACTCCTACGAGCAGTACTTC.

CDR3 sequence (DNA): TGTGCCAGCAGCCCGGCCGGGAGAGGCCCCTACAATGAGCAGTTCTTC. Its protein product is CASSPAGRGPYNEQFF. The gene calls are TRBV6-2 or TRBV6-3 and TRBJ2-1, with D maybe TRBD2 (6 bases). This CDR3 is 16 amino acids long. The V end lost 6 bases, the J end lost 2 bases, and 17 bases lay between the germline ends. The germline CDR1 and CDR2 sequences are MNHEY and SVGEGT.

This rearrangement joins TRBV30 to TRBJ2-7; TRBD2 matches 7 bases. The J segment lost 7 bases and the V segment lost 3 bases, leaving 6 bases of the junction unmatched. Per the germline V gene, CDR1 is GTSNPN and CDR2 is SVGIG (reference sequence). The CDR3 spans 12 residues. CDR3 protein: CAWRGGIGEQYF. The CDR3 region has the DNA TGTGCCTGGAGGGGGGGGATTGGGGAGCAGTACTTC.

V and J are TRBV27 and TRBJ1-2; D uncertain. This CDR3 spans 14 amino acids. CDR1 MNHEY and CDR2 SMNVEV come from the germline V gene (reference sequence). Trimming removed 3 bases at V and 4 bases at J, with 12 bases between. CDR3 protein: CASSLGQDFYGYTF. The CDR3 DNA reads TGTGCCAGCAGTTTGGGTCAGGATTTCTATGGCTACACCTTC.

The genes are TRBV5-1 and TRBJ2-3, with 7 bases identical to TRBD2. The ends lost 5 bases at V and 3 bases at J; junction bases unmatched: 9. The length of the CDR3 is 15 residues. Germline-derived CDR1 and CDR2 are SGHRS and YFSETQ. This chain's CDR3 is CASSAGGIKTDTQYF. DNA of the CDR3: TGCGCCAGCAGTGCCGGGGGGATCAAAACAGATACGCAGTATTTT.

The chain links TRBV5-1 to TRBJ1-1; 8 nucleotides agree with TRBD1. Per the germline V gene, CDR1 is SGHRS and CDR2 is YFSETQ. The trim removed 0 bases at V and 4 bases at J, leaving 2 bases unmatched. The CDR3 length is 14 residues. CDR3 sequence: CASSLARGLTEAFF. The DNA for the CDR3 is TGCGCCAGCAGCTTGGCCAGGGGGCTCACTGAAGCTTTCTTT.

This clone showed up just a few times. This sequence joins TRBV14 and TRBJ1-1; D is possibly TRBD1 (6 bases). CDR3 size: 16 residues. The V gene lost 1 base and the J gene lost 4 bases, with 16 bases spanning the gap. In germline, CDR1 is SGHDN, CDR2 FVKESK. This CDR3 is CASSQVQGTLGTEAFF. DNA for the CDR3: TGTGCCAGCAGCCAAGTCCAGGGGACCCTGGGCACTGAAGCTTTCTTT.

The chain has TRBV18 and TRBJ2-7, with D perhaps matching TRBD1 (5 bases). V was shortened by 3 bases and J by 3 bases, with 9 bases between the two germline ends. The CDR3 loop spans 13 amino acids. CDR1 and CDR2 (germline): KGHSH, LQKENI. CDR3 sequence: CASSPTVIYEQYF. In nucleotides, the CDR3 is TGTGCCAGCTCACCGACAGTGATCTACGAGCAGTACTTC.

The V gene is TRBV11-2, the J gene TRBJ2-7, with 10 bases that match TRBD2. J gave up 6 bases and V 3 bases, and 8 bases lay outside the gene matches. The germline gives CDR1 SGHAT, CDR2 FQNNGV. CDR3 size: 15 residues. The CDR3 region is CASSFGSGRASEQYF. The DNA for the CDR3 is TGTGCCAGCAGCTTCGGAAGCGGGAGGGCCAGCGAGCAGTACTTC.

The chain has TRBV24-1 and TRBJ2-1, with D tentatively TRBD1 (6 bases). Germline CDR1 reads KGHDR; CDR2 reads SFDVKD. This CDR3 has 15 residues. V lost 4 bases and J 7 bases, leaving 16 bases between the germline ends. The CDR3 DNA reads TGTGCCACCAGTGAGAACAGGGAGTTGAGAAATGAGCAGTTCTTC. It translates to CATSENRELRNEQFF.

This clone has at least ten counts. This chain connects TRBV4-2 to TRBJ1-5; 8 nucleotides line up with TRBD1. This CDR3 region has 20 residues. The V segment lost 1 base and the J segment 5 bases; nucleotides outside the gene matches: 19. From germline, CDR1 is LGHNA and CDR2 YNFKEQ. The CDR3 DNA follows: TGTGCCAGCAGCCAAGGACTGCGGACAGGGTTTCGAGCCACGTATCAGCCCCAGCATTTT. It is translated as CASSQGLRTGFRATYQPQHF.

This clone was seen only once. The chain has TRBV27 and TRBJ1-4, with 7 bases lining up with TRBD1. J was trimmed by 14 bases and V by 2 bases; bases with no gene match: 11. This CDR3 is built from 14 residues. Germline CDR1 and CDR2: MNHEY and SMNVEV (reference sequence). The CDR3 loop reads CASSLTRQGGQLFF. The DNA of the CDR3 is TGTGCCAGCAGTTTAACCCGACAGGGAGGTCAGCTGTTTTTT.

The chain has TRBV6-2 or TRBV6-3 and TRBJ2-7; no clear D. The CDR3 is made up of 13 amino acids. Germline V gives CDR1 MNHEY, CDR2 SVGEGT. V was trimmed by 5 bases and J by 12 bases, leaving 20 bases between them. This CDR3 is CASSASEVQRVYF. The CDR3 bases are TGTGCCAGCAGTGCATCCGAGGTGCAGCGAGTGTACTTC.

The chain recombines TRBV19 with TRBJ2-1, with 9 bases matching TRBD2. There are 14 residues in the CDR3. Germline V gene sequence: CDR1 LNHDA, CDR2 SQIVND (reference sequence). Trimming took 2 bases from V and 5 from J; bases not matched to a gene: 1. CDR3 sequence: CASSISGRHNEQFF. The CDR3 nucleotides are TGTGCCAGTAGTATAAGCGGGAGGCACAATGAGCAGTTCTTC.

V and J are TRBV6-6 and TRBJ2-7, with 8 bases identical to TRBD2. J was trimmed by 7 bases and V by 6 bases; bases with no gene match: 11. The CDR3 spans 14 residues. Germline V lookup: CDR1 MNHNY, CDR2 SVGAGI (reference sequence). CDR3 protein: CASRSGLGVLEQYF. In DNA, the CDR3 is TGTGCCAGCAGATCGGGACTAGGGGTTCTGGAGCAGTACTTC.

The V and J genes are TRBV7-6 and TRBJ2-7; 8 nucleotides align to TRBD2. Germline-derived CDR1 and CDR2 are SGHVS and FNYEAQ. The CDR3 length is 15 residues. Trimming took 4 bases from V and 5 from J; bases not matched to a gene: 10. CDR3 loop: CASSSFRGGKNEQYF. CDR3 DNA sequence: TGTGCCAGCAGCTCCTTTCGCGGGGGGAAAAACGAGCAGTACTTC.